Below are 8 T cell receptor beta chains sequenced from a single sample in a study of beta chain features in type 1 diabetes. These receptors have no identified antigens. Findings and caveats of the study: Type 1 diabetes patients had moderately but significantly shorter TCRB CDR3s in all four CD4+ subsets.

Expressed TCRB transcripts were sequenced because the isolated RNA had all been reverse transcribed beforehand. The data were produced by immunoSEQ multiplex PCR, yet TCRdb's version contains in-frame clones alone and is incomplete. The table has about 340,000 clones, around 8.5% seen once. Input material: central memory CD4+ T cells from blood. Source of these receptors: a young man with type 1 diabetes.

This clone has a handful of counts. As DNA, the CDR3 is TGTGCCAGCAGTACTCCGGGACGCCAAGAGACCCAGTACTTC. Protein: CASSTPGRQETQYF. V and J are TRBV25-1 and TRBJ2-5, with D perhaps assigned TRBD1 or TRBD2 (5 bases each). With 5 bases removed from V and 1 base from J, the gap between germline ends came to 11 bases. The CDR3 covers 14 residues. CDR1 MGHDK and CDR2 SYGVNS come from the germline V gene.

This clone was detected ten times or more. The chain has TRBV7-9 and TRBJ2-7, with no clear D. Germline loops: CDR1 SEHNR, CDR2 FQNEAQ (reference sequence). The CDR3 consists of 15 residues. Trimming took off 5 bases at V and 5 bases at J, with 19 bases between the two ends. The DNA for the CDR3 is TGTGCCAGCAGCCCAAAACAGCGCCTGGGGAACGAGCAGTACTTC. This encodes CASSPKQRLGNEQYF. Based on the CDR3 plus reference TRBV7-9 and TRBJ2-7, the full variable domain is DTGVSQNPRHKITKRGQNVTFRCDPISEHNRLYWYRQTLGQGPEFLTYFQNEAQLEKSRLLSDRFSAERPKGSFSTLEIQRTEQGDSAMYLCASSPKQRLGNEQYFGPGTRLTVT.

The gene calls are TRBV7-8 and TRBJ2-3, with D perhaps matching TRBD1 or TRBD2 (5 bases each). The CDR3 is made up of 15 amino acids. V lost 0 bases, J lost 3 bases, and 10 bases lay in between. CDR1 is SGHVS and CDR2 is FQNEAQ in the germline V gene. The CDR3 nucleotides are TGTGCCAGCAGCTTAGCAATTGGGGGAACAGATACGCAGTATTTT. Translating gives CASSLAIGGTDTQYF.

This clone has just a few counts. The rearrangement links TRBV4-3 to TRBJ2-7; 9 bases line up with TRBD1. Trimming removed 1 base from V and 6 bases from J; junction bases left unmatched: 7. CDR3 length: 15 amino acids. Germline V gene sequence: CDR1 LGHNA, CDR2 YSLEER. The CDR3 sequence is CASSQGRQGEGEQYF. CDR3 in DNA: TGCGCCAGCAGCCAAGGGAGACAGGGGGAAGGCGAGCAGTACTTC.

Here the CDR3 DNA reads TGTGCCAGCAGCTTGAAAAGGGGTACAGATACGCAGTATTTT. Residues: CASSLKRGTDTQYF. The J gene is TRBJ2-3, the V gene TRBV5-4; D is possibly TRBD1 (5 bases). Trimming took 1 base from V and 3 from J, leaving 9 bases between them. CDR3 length: 14 amino acids. In germline, CDR1 is SGHNT, CDR2 YYREEE (reference sequence).

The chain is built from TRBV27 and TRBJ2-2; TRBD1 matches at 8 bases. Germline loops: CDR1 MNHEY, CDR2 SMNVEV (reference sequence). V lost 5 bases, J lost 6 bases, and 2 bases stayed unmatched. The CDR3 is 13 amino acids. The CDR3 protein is CASSVQGAGELFF. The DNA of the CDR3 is TGTGCCAGCAGTGTACAGGGGGCCGGGGAGCTGTTTTTT.

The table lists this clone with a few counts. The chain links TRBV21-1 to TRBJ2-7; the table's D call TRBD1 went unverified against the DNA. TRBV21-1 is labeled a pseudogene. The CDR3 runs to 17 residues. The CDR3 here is CASSNQEGDRSSYEQYF. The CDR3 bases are TGTGCCAGCAGCAACCAAGAGGGGGACCGGAGCTCCTACGAGCAGTACTTC.

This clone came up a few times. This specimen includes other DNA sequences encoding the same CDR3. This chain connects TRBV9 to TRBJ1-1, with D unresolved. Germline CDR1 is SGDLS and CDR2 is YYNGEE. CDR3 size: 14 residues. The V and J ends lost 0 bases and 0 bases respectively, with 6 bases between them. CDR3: CASSVDGMNTEAFF. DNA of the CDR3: TGTGCCAGCAGCGTAGACGGCATGAACACTGAAGCTTTCTTT. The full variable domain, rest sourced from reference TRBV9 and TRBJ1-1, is DSGVTQTPKHLITATGQRVTLRCSPRSGDLSVYWYQQSLDQGLQFLIQYYNGEERAKGNILERFSAQQFPDLHSELNLSSLELGDSALYFCASSVDGMNTEAFFGQGTRLTVV.